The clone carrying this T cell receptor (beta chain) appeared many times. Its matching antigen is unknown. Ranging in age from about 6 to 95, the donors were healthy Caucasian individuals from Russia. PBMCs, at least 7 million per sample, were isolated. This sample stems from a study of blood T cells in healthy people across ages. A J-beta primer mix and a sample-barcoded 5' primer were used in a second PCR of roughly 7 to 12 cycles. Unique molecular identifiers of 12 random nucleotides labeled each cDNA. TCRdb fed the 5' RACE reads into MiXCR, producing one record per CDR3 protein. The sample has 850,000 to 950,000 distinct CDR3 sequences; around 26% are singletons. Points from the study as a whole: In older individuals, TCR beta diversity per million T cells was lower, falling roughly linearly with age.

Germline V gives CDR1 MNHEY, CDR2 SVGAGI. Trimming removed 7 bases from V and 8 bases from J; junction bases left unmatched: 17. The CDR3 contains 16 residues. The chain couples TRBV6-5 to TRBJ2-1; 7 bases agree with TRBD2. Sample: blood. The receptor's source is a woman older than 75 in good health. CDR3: CASNPTGAGRTDEQFF. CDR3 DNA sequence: TGTGCCAGCAATCCCACCGGAGCGGGGAGGACCGATGAGCAGTTCTTC.